The 5 T cell receptor beta chains below come from one sample, sequenced in a study of blood T cell repertoires in COVID-19. Profiling relied on immunoSEQ multiplex PCR, and the TCRdb table lists in-frame clones only, not all of them. The data hold about 140,000 clones, with roughly 81% observed a single time. The specimen sequenced was PBMCs or T cells enriched from blood (not recorded which). The receptors derive from a woman in her forties or fifties with acute COVID-19.

The chain recombines TRBV19 with TRBJ2-1; D ambiguous. Germline CDR1 is LNHDA and CDR2 is SQIVND (reference sequence). The germline V and J ends were trimmed by 1 base and 4 bases, with 11 bases remaining between them. There are 15 residues in the CDR3. This CDR3 reads CASSIAPVRYNEQFF. CDR3 sequence (DNA): TGTGCCAGTAGTATAGCGCCGGTTCGTTACAATGAGCAGTTCTTC.

This clone was seen a single time. The chain employs TRBV21-1 and TRBJ1-4. TRBV21-1 constitutes a pseudogene. This CDR3 has 15 amino acids. CDR3 amino acids: CASWNEAVTNEKLFF. The DNA for the CDR3 is TGTGCCAGCTGGAACGAGGCAGTTACGAATGAAAAACTGTTTTTT.

This chain uses TRBV7-9 with TRBJ2-3, with 9 bases that match TRBD2. Trimming took 2 bases from V and 3 from J; bases not matched to a gene: 6. CDR1 and CDR2 (germline): SEHNR, FQNEAQ (reference sequence). This CDR3 contains 16 residues. The CDR3 sequence is CASSLWSSGTTDTQYF. CDR3 bases: TGTGCCAGCAGCTTATGGTCTAGCGGGACTACAGATACGCAGTATTTT.

This rearrangement joins TRBV3-1 (or the pseudogene TRBV3-2) to TRBJ2-7, with D unclear. CDR1 and CDR2 (germline): LGHDT, YNNKEL (reference sequence). V was trimmed by 4 bases and J by 5 bases, leaving 12 bases between them. There are 13 residues in the CDR3. The CDR3: CASSPPVGDEQYF. CDR3 DNA sequence: TGTGCCAGCAGCCCCCCTGTAGGAGACGAGCAGTACTTC.

The chain has TRBV5-4 and TRBJ2-7; a weak D match, TRBD1 (6 bases). CDR1 is SGHNT, CDR2 YYREEE, per germline (reference sequence). Between the trimmed V and J ends, which lost 0 bases and 0 bases, there was a span of 10 bases. CDR3 length equals 15 residues. CDR3 region: CASSLGLQGSYEQYF. CDR3 sequence (DNA): TGTGCCAGCAGCTTGGGCCTACAGGGCTCCTACGAGCAGTACTTC.